The sample holds a few counts of the clone carrying this T cell receptor (beta chain). Its antigen is currently unknown. These data are taken from a study of T cells in Graves' hyperthyroidism and ophthalmopathy. Under 12 ml fresh peripheral blood yielded the PBMCs. This CDR3 contains 14 residues. V dropped 7 bases and J dropped 0 bases, with 12 bases sitting between them. CDR1 LNHDA and CDR2 SQIVND come from the germline V gene (reference sequence). Study results and limitations: Among thyroid clonotypes expanded above 0.001, most also appeared in blood. Model predictions of ophthalmopathy came a median approximately 6 months before onset.

RNA transcripts were the template for amplifying TCR beta CDR3 regions. During a first-round RT-PCR of the TCR CDR3, the HTBI primer set was used. TCRdb re-called the multiplex PCR reads with MiXCR, one entry per CDR3 protein. The sample lists some 200,000 distinct CDR3 sequences, about a sixth seen once, with 53% in the top ten. The source is a woman between 50 and 59 years old with Graves' hyperthyroidism. The chain joins TRBV19 to TRBJ1-1; no definite D call. The sequencing input was blood. CDR3 amino acids: CASKVGGMNTEAFF. CDR3 nucleotides: TGTGCCAGTAAGGTCGGTGGAATGAACACTGAAGCTTTCTTT.